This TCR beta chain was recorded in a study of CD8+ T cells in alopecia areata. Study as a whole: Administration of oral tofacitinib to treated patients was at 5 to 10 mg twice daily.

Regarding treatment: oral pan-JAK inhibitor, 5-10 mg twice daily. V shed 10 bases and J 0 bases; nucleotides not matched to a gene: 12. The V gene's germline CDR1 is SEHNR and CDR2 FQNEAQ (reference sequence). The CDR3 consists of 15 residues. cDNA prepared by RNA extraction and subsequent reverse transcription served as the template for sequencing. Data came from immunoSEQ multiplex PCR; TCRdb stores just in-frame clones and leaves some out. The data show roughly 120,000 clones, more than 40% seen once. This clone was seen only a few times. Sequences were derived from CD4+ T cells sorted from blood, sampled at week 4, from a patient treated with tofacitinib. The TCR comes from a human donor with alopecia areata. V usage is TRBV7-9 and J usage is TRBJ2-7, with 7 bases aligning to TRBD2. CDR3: CATNDRASGSYEQYF. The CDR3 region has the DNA TGTGCCACCAACGACCGGGCTAGCGGCTCCTACGAGCAGTACTTC.